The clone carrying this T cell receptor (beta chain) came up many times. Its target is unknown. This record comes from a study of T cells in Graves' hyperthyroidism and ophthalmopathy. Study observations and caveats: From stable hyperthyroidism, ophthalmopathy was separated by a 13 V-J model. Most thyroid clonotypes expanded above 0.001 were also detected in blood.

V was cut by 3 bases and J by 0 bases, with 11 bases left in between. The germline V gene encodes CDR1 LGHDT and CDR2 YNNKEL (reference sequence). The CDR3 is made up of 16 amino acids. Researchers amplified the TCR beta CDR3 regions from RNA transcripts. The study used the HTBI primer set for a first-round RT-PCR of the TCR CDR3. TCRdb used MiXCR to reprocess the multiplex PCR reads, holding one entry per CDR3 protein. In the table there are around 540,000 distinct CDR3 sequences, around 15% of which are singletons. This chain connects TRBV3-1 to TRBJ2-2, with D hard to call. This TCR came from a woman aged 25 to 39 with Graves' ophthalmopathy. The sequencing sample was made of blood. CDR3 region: CASSQFLTANTGELFF. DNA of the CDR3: TGTGCCAGCAGCCAGTTTCTGACGGCGAACACCGGGGAGCTGTTTTTT. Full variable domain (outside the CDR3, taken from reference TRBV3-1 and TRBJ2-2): DTAVSQTPKYLVTQMGNDKSIKCEQNLGHDTMYWYKQDSKKFLKIMFSYNNKELIINETVPNRFSPKSPDKAHLNLHINSLELGDSAVYFCASSQFLTANTGELFFGEGSRLTVL.